This T cell receptor (beta chain) originates from a study of cytomegalovirus exposure and HLA in healthy donors. Study context: The same platform was used for the 100 to 150 validation repertoires and the 500 to 700 first-cohort repertoires, a later analysis reported.

Turning to this clone: Antigen: not known.

This CDR3 has 15 residues. CDR1 and CDR2 (germline): SGHVS, FQNEAQ. Trimming removed 5 bases from V and 9 bases from J, with 20 bases in between. Profiling relied on immunoSEQ multiplex PCR, and the TCRdb table lists in-frame clones only, not all of them. Of about 110,000 clones in the sample, around nine tenths were seen once. The study's findings and limits: Rare TCR sequences dominated, though some public TCRs recurred in many donors.

This TCR was sampled from a woman between 18 and 29 years old in good health and CMV-seronegative. The chain joins TRBV7-8 to TRBJ2-1; tentatively, D is TRBD1 (5 bases). The material sequenced was PBMCs. Here the CDR3 reads CASSAIGGHGAEQFF. The CDR3 nucleotides are TGTGCCAGCAGCGCGATTGGTGGACATGGGGCTGAGCAGTTCTTC.